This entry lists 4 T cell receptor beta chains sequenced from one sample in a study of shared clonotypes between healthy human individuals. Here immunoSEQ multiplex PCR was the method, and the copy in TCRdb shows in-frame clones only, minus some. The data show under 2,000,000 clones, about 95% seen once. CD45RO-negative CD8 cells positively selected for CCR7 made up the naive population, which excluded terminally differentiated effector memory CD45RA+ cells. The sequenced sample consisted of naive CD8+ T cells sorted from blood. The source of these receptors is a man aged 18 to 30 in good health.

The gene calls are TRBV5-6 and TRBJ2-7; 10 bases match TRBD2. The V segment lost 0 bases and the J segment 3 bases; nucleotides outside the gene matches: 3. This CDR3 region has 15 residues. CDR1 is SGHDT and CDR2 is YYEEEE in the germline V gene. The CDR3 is CASSLVLAGRYEQYF. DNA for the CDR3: TGTGCCAGCAGCTTGGTACTAGCGGGACGCTACGAGCAGTACTTC.

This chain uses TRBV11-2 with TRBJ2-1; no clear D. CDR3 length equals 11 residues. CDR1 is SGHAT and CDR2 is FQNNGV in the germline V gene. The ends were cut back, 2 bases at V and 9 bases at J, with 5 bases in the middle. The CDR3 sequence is CASSLIGEQFF. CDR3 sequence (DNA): TGTGCCAGCAGCTTAATAGGTGAGCAGTTCTTC.

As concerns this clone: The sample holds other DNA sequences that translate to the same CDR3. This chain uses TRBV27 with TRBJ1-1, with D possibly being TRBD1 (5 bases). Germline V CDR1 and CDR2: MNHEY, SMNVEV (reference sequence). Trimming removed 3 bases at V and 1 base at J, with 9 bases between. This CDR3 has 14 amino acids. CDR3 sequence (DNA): TGTGCCAGCAGTTTGTTAGGGGCGAACACTGAAGCTTTCTTT. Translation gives CASSLLGANTEAFF.

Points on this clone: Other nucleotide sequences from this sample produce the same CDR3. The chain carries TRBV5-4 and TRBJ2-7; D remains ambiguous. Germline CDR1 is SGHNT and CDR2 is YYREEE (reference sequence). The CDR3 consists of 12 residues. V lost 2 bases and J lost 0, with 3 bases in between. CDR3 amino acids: CASSFHSYEQYF. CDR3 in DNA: TGTGCCAGCAGCTTCCACTCCTACGAGCAGTACTTC.